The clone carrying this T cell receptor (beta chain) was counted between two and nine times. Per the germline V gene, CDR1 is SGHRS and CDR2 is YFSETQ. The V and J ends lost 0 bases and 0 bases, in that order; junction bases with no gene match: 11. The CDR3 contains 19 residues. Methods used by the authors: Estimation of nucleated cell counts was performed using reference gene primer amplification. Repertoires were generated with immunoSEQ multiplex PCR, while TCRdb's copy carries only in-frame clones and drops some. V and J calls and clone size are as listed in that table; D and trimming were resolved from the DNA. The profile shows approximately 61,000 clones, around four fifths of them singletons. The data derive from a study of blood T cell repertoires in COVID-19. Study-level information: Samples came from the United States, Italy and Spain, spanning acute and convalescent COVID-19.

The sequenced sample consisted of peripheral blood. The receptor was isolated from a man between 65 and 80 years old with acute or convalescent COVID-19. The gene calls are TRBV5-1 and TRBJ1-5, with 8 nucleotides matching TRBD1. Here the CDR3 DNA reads TGCGCCAGCAGCTTGGGGGCAGGGGGCGCTCCTAATAGCAATCAGCCCCAGCATTTT. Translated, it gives CASSLGAGGAPNSNQPQHF. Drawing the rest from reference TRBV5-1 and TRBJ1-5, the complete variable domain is KAGVTQTPRYLIKTRGQQVTLSCSPISGHRSVSWYQQTPGQGLQFLFEYFSETQRNKGNFPGRFSGRQFSNSRSEMNVSTLELGDSALYLCASSLGAGGAPNSNQPQHFGDGTRLSIL.